This T cell receptor (beta chain) comes out of a study of blood T cell repertoires in COVID-19. Across the whole study: The United States, Italy and Spain were the sources of the acute and convalescent COVID-19 samples. Nucleic acid was either cDNA or gDNA, and it came from T cells, B-cell-depleted T cells, or PBMCs.

This clone was recorded once. Per the study methods: By means of reference gene primer amplification, nucleated cell counts were estimated. TCRdb's table, derived via immunoSEQ multiplex PCR, lists solely in-frame clones and lacks some. That table furnishes V, J and clone size, whereas the DNA furnished D and trimming. The profile shows about 670,000 clones, 70% to 90% of them singletons. The TCR comes from a woman aged 18-29 years with acute or convalescent COVID-19. The sequencing input was peripheral blood.

CDR3 bases: TGTGCCAGCAGCTCGGAGGGACAGGACTATGGCTACACCTTC. Protein product: CASSSEGQDYGYTF. The V call is TRBV7-2, the J call TRBJ1-2, with 8 bases lining up with TRBD1. Germline CDR1 and CDR2: SGHTA and FQGNSA. The CDR3 covers 14 residues. The ends lost 4 bases at V and 3 bases at J; junction bases unmatched: 4.